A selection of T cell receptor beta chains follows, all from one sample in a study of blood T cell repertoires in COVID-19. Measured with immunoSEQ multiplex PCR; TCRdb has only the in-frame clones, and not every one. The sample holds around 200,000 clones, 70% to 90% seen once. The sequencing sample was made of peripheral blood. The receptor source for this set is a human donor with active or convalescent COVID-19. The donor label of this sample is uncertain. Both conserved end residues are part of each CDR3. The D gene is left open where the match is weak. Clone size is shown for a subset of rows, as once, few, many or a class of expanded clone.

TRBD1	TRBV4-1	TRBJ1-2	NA	CASSPQTGRESYGYTF	TGCGCCAGCAGCCCCCAGACAGGGAGAGAGAGCTATGGCTACACCTTC
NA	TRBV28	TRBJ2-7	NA	CASSLSYRVYEQYF	TGTGCCAGCAGTTTATCATACCGGGTCTACGAGCAGTACTTC
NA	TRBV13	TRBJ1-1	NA	CASSLVRVSHRISAFF	TGTGCCAGCAGCTTAGTCAGGGTGAGTCATAGGATTTCGGCTTTCTTT
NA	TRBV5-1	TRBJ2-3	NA	CAGASGEGKDTQYF	TGCGCAGGGGCTTCAGGGGAGGGGAAAGATACGCAGTATTTT
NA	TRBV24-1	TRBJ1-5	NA	CATSDDSSYQPQHF	TGTGCCACCAGTGATGACAGTTCGTATCAGCCCCAGCATTTT
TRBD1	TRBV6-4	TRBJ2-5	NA	CASRRDRGAQETQYF	TGTGCCAGCAGAAGGGACAGGGGAGCGCAAGAGACCCAGTACTTC
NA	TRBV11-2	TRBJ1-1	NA	CASSFRIPGNTEAFF	TGTGCCAGCAGCTTTCGAATACCGGGGAACACTGAAGCTTTCTTT
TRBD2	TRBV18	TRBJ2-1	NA	CASSLGLAGEVVEQFF	TGTGCCAGCTCACTTGGACTAGCGGGAGAAGTTGTTGAGCAGTTCTTC
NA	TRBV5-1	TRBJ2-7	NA	CASSFYGTGYEQYF	TGCGCCAGCAGCTTTTACGGGACTGGCTACGAGCAGTACTTC
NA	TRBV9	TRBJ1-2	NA	CASSAGSLTNYGYTF	TGTGCCAGCAGCGCAGGCAGTCTTACTAACTATGGCTACACCTTC
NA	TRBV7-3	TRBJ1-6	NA	CASSSQGLYNSPLHF	TGTGCCAGCAGCTCGCAGGGGCTCTATAATTCACCCCTCCACTTT
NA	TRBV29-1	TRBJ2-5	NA	CSVLRLRRGQETQYF	TGCAGCGTTTTGCGCCTTAGGCGGGGACAAGAGACCCAGTACTTC
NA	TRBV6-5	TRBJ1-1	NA	CASSYFSGTSEAFF	TGTGCCAGCAGTTACTTCTCCGGGACTTCGGAAGCTTTCTTT
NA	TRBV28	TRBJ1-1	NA	CASSFVEETEAFF	TGTGCCAGCAGTTTTGTGGAGGAAACTGAAGCTTTCTTT
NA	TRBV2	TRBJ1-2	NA	CASNELTGANYGYTF	TGTGCCAGCAACGAACTAACGGGAGCTAACTATGGCTACACCTTC
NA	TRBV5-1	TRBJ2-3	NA	CASSLDSGPTDTQYF	TGCGCCAGCAGCTTGGATAGCGGCCCCACAGATACGCAGTATTTT
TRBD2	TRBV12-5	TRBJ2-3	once	CASERDGRGDTQYF	TGTGCTAGTGAGAGGGATGGGAGGGGAGATACGCAGTATTTT
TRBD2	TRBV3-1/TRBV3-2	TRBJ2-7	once	CASSETSGVGSYEQYF	TGTGCCAGCAGCGAGACTAGCGGGGTTGGCTCCTACGAGCAGTACTTC
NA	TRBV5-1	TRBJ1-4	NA	CASSDPSTVTGEKLFF	TGCGCCAGCAGCGATCCCTCGACAGTGACGGGTGAAAAACTGTTTTTT
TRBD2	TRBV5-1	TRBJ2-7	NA	CASSPPAGGYEQYF	TGCGCCAGCAGCCCTCCAGCGGGAGGCTACGAGCAGTACTTC
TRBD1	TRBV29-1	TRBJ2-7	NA	CSVELRDRGSYEQYF	TGCAGCGTTGAACTTAGGGACAGGGGTTCCTACGAGCAGTACTTC
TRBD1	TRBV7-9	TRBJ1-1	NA	CASSLQGRTEAFF	TGTGCCAGCAGCCTACAGGGGAGAACTGAAGCTTTCTTT
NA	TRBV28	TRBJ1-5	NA	CASSFVVSNQPQHF	TGTGCCAGCAGTTTTGTTGTGTCAAATCAGCCCCAGCATTTT
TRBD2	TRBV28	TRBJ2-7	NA	CASSSMGLVSGYEQYF	TGTGCCAGCAGTTCTATGGGACTAGTTTCTGGATACGAGCAGTACTTC
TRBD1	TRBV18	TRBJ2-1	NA	CASTRTGAYNEQFF	TGTGCCAGCACCCGGACAGGGGCCTACAATGAGCAGTTCTTC
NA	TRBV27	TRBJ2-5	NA	CASNYPWETQYF	TGTGCCAGCAACTATCCATGGGAGACCCAGTACTTC
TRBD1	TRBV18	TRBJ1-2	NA	CASSPSAGGYGYTF	TGTGCCAGCTCACCCTCAGCAGGGGGCTATGGCTACACCTTC
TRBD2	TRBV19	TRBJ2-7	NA	CATQGRESYEQYF	TGTGCCACCCAAGGGCGGGAGTCATACGAGCAGTACTTC
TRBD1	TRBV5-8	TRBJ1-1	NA	CASSWGQGSTEAFF	TGTGCCAGCAGCTGGGGACAGGGAAGCACTGAAGCTTTCTTT
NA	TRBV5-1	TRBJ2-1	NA	CASSLGRGEQFF	TGCGCCAGCAGCTTGGGGCGGGGTGAGCAGTTCTTC
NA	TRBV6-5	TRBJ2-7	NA	CASMTGGSYEQYF	TGTGCCAGCATGACCGGGGGCTCCTACGAGCAGTACTTC
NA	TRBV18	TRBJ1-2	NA	CASSQTTDYGYTF	TGTGCCAGCTCACAAACGACAGACTATGGCTACACCTTC
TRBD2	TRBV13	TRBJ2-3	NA	CASSFRREVSTDTQYF	TGTGCCAGCAGCTTTCGGCGGGAGGTTAGCACAGATACGCAGTATTTT
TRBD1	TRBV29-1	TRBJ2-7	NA	CSARTGVDEQYF	TGCAGCGCGAGGACAGGGGTGGACGAGCAGTACTTC
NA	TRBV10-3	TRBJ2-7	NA	CAMSLGTGKTYEQYF	TGTGCCATGTCCTTGGGAACAGGGAAAACCTACGAGCAGTACTTC
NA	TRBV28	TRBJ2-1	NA	CASSPAGAWSHEQFF	TGTGCCAGCAGCCCCGCAGGGGCGTGGAGTCATGAGCAGTTCTTC
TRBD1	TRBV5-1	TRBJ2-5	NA	CASSLGQGQETQYF	TGCGCCAGCAGCCTGGGACAGGGCCAAGAGACCCAGTACTTC
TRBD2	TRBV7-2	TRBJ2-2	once	CAGRTSGSALANTGELFF	TGTGCCGGAAGGACTAGCGGGAGTGCTTTAGCGAACACCGGGGAGCTGTTTTTT
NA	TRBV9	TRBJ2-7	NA	CASSASGQAPYEQYF	TGTGCCAGCAGCGCCTCAGGTCAGGCCCCCTACGAGCAGTACTTC
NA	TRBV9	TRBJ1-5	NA	CASSPGTLGNQPQHF	TGTGCCAGCAGCCCCGGGACACTCGGCAATCAGCCCCAGCATTTT